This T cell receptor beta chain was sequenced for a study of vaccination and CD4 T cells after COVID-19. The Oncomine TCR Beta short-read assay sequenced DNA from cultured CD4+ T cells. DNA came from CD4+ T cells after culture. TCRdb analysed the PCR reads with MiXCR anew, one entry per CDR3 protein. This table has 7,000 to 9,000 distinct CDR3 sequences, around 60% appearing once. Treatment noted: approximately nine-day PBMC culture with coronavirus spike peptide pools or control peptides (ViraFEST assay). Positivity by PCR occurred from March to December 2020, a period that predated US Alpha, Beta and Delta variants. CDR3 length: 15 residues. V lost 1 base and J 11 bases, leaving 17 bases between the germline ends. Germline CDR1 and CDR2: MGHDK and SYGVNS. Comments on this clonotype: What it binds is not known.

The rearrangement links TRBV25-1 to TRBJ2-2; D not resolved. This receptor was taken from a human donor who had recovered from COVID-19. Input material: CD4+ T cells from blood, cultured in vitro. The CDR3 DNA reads TGTGCCAGCAGTGAATCCGCCGCGCCGGCCAGAGAGCTGTTTTTT. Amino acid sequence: CASSESAAPARELFF.